The source of this T cell receptor beta chain is a study of cytomegalovirus exposure and HLA in healthy donors. The PCR employed 60 Vbeta primers together with 13 Jbeta primers. Produced via immunoSEQ multiplex PCR; TCRdb's table is partial and in-frame only. The sample records about 130,000 clones, 80% to 90% being singletons. The CDR3 length is 14 residues. Trimming stripped 3 bases from V and 4 bases from J, with 12 bases between. Germline CDR1 reads SGHTA; CDR2 reads FQGTGA. This clone was picked up one time. The TCR comes from a woman younger than 30 in good health and CMV-seropositive. The chain joins TRBV7-3 to TRBJ2-5; D possibly corresponds to TRBD2 (7 bases). Material: PBMCs. The CDR3 nucleotides are TGTGCCAGCAGCTTCGGGGGGCCGGGAGAGACCCAGTACTTC. This gives the protein CASSFGGPGETQYF.